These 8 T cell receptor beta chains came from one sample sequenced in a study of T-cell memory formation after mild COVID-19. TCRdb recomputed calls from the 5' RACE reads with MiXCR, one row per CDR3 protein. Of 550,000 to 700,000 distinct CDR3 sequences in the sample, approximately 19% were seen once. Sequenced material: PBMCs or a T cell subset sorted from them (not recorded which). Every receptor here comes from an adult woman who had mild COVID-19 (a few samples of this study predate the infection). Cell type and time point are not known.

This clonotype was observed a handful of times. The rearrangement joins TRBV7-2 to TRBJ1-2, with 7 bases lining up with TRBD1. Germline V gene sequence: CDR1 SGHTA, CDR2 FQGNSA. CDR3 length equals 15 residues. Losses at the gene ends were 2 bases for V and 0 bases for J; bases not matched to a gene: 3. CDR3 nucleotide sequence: TGTGCCAGCAGCTTACGTGGGACAGCTAACTATGGCTACACCTTC. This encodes CASSLRGTANYGYTF. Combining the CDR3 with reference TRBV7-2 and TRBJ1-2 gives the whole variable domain GAGVSQSPSNKVTEKGKDVELRCDPISGHTALYWYRQSLGQGLEFLIYFQGNSAPDKSGLPSDRFSAERTGGSVSTLTIQRTQQEDSAVYLCASSLRGTANYGYTFGSGTRLTVV.

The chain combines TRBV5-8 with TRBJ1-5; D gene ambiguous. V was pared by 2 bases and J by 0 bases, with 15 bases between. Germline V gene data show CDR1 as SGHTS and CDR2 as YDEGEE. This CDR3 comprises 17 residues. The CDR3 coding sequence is TGTGCCAGCAGCTTATTCCTGACAAGAGATAGCAATCAGCCCCAGCATTTT. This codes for CASSLFLTRDSNQPQHF.

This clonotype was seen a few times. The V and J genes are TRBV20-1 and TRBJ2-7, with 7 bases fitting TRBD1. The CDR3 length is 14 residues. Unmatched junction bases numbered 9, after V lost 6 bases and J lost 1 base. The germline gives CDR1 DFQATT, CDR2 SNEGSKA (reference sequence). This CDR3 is CSASKQGKSYEQYF. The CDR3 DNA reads TGCAGTGCCTCAAAACAGGGGAAGTCCTACGAGCAGTACTTC.

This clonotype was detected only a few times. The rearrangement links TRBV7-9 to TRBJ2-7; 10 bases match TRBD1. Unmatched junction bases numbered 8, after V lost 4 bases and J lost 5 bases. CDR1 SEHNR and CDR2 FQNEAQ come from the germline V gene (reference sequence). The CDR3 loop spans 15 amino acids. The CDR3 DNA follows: TGTGCCAGCAGCTGGGGGACAGGGGTTTCCCACGAGCAGTACTTC. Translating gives CASSWGTGVSHEQYF.

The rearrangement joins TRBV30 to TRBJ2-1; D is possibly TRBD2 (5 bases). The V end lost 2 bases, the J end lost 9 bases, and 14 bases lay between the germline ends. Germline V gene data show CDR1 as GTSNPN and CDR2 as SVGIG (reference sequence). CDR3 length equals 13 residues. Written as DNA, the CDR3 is TGTGCCTGGAGTCTCCGTCTAGCTAGTGAGCAGTTCTTC. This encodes CAWSLRLASEQFF.

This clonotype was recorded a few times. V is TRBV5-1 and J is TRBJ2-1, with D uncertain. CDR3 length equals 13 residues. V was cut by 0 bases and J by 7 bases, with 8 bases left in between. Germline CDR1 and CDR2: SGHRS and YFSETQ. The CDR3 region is CASSLGSRNEQFF. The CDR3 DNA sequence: TGCGCCAGCAGCTTGGGTTCTAGGAATGAGCAGTTCTTC.

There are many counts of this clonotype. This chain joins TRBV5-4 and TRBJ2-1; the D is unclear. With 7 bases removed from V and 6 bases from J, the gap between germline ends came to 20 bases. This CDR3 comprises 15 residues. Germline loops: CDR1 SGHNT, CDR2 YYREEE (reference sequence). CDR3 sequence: CASSSIVTSFNEQFF. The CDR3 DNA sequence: TGTGCCAGCTCCTCTATAGTCACGTCGTTCAATGAGCAGTTCTTC. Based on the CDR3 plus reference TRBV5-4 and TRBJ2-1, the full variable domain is ETGVTQSPTHLIKTRGQQVTLRCSSQSGHNTVSWYQQALGQGPQFIFQYYREEENGRGNFPPRFSGLQFPNYSSELNVNALELDDSALYLCASSSIVTSFNEQFFGPGTRLTVL.

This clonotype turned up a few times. This CDR3 is CSVVETGSYEQYF. The CDR3 DNA follows: TGCAGCGTTGTCGAGACAGGTTCCTACGAGCAGTACTTC. The chain uses TRBV29-1 and TRBJ2-7, with D tentatively TRBD1 (6 bases). V was trimmed by 4 bases and J by 1 base, leaving 11 bases between them. The CDR3 consists of 13 residues. Germline V lookup: CDR1 SQVTM, CDR2 ANQGSEA.